This T cell receptor (beta chain) was sequenced during a study of blood T cell repertoires in COVID-19. Study in general: Both acute and convalescent COVID-19 samples were obtained from the United States, Italy and Spain. PBMCs, B-cell-depleted T cells, or T cells provided the cDNA or gDNA that made up the material.

As originally analysed: Quantification of nucleated cells was approximated via reference gene primer amplification. The table came from immunoSEQ multiplex PCR; TCRdb's copy has only in-frame clones and leaves some out. The V and J calls and clone size were taken over from that table, and D and trimming were inferred from the DNA. This repertoire shows 77,000 or so clones, more than 65% found once; its top ten account for approximately 27%. V shed 6 bases and J shed 6 bases, with 17 bases lying between them. The CDR3 runs 14 residues. Germline CDR1 and CDR2: MGHDK and SYGVNS. The rearrangement links TRBV25-1 to TRBJ1-1, with D possibly matching TRBD1 (6 bases). The clonotype was recovered from a woman older than 75 with active or convalescent COVID-19. The sample taken for sequencing was peripheral blood. CDR3 region: CASSAARQEAEAFF. CDR3 sequence (DNA): TGTGCCAGCAGCGCCGCCCGACAGGAAGCTGAAGCTTTCTTT.